The sample holds a few counts of the clone carrying this T cell receptor (beta chain). Antigen unknown. This record comes from a study of cytomegalovirus exposure and HLA in healthy donors. Overall study results and limits: Presence/absence analyses assumed roughly uniform sequencing depth across donors. The sole available immune exposure information was CMV serostatus. Most CMV-associated TCR beta chains appeared HLA-restricted in a later analysis.

CDR3 length: 16 amino acids. The V end was cut by 3 bases, the J end by 4 bases, with 17 bases between. Germline lookup yields CDR1 SGHAT and CDR2 FQNNGV. PCR was performed using 60 Vbeta and 13 Jbeta primers. Profiling relied on immunoSEQ multiplex PCR, and the TCRdb table lists in-frame clones only, not all of them. The data show about 200,000 clones, with 85% seen just once and around 2.3% held by the top ten. This chain links TRBV11-2 with TRBJ2-3; no clear D gene. The receptor comes from a woman between 45 and 65 years old in good health and CMV-seronegative. The source material was PBMCs. CDR3 amino acids: CASSLQQPSSADTQYF. Written as DNA, the CDR3 is TGTGCCAGCAGCTTGCAACAACCTTCAAGCGCAGATACGCAGTATTTT.